This TCR beta chain was captured by sequencing in a study of cytomegalovirus exposure and HLA in healthy donors. Primers: 60 Vbeta forward and 13 Jbeta reverse. The table came from immunoSEQ multiplex PCR; TCRdb's copy has only in-frame clones and leaves some out. The sample holds about 83,000 clones. Unrecorded immune exposure was likely among donors, who were nominally healthy when sampled. V gave up 1 base and J gave up 3 bases, with 8 bases separating them. CDR3 size: 14 residues. Germline V gives CDR1 SGHVS, CDR2 FQNEAQ. The receptor was isolated from a young man in good health and CMV-seropositive. The V call is TRBV7-8, the J call TRBJ2-3, with D possibly matching TRBD1 (5 bases). The material sequenced was PBMCs. CDR3 loop: CASSLGRGTDTQYF. The CDR3 DNA reads as TGTGCCAGCAGCTTAGGAAGGGGAACAGATACGCAGTATTTT.